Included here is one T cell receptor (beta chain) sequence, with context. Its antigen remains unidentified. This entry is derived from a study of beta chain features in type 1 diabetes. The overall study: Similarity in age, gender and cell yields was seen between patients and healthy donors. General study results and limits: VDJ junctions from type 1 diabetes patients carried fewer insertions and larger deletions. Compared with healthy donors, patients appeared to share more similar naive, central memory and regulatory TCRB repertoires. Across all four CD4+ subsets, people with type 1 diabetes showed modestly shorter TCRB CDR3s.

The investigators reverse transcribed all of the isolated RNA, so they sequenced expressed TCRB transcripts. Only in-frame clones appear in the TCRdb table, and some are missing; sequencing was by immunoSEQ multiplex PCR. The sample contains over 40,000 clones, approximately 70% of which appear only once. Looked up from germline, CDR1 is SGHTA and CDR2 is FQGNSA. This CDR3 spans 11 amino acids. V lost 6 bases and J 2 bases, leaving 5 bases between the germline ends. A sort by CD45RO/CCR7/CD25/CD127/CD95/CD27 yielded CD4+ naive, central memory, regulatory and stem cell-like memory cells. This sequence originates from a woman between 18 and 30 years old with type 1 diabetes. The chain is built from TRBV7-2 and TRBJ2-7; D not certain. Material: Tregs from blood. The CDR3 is CASRRAYEQYF. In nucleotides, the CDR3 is TGTGCCAGCAGACGGGCCTACGAGCAGTACTTC.